This TCR beta chain was profiled in a study of blood T cell repertoires in COVID-19. Overall study: Samples representing acute and convalescent COVID-19 were sourced from the United States, Italy and Spain. The analysed material was cDNA or gDNA that came from T cells, B-cell-depleted T cells, or PBMCs.

In the authors' workflow: Estimates of nucleated cell counts were drawn from the amplification of reference gene primers. Generated by immunoSEQ multiplex PCR, the TCRdb table keeps only in-frame clones and is missing some. The D gene and trimming were derived from the DNA, and the V and J assignments and clone size from that table. The sample has about 240,000 clones; approximately 78% are singletons. Germline CDR1 is MNHEY and CDR2 is SMNVEV (reference sequence). With 5 bases removed from V and 5 bases from J, the gap between germline ends came to 21 bases. The CDR3 spans 16 residues. The sample consisted of peripheral blood. The V gene is TRBV27, the J gene TRBJ1-2; tentatively, D is TRBD1 (6 bases). This clonotype originated in a woman aged 55-70 years with active or convalescent COVID-19. DNA for the CDR3: TGTGCCAGCAGTGAACGCGCCGGGACATCTGGGTATGGCTACACCTTC. Encoded protein: CASSERAGTSGYGYTF.